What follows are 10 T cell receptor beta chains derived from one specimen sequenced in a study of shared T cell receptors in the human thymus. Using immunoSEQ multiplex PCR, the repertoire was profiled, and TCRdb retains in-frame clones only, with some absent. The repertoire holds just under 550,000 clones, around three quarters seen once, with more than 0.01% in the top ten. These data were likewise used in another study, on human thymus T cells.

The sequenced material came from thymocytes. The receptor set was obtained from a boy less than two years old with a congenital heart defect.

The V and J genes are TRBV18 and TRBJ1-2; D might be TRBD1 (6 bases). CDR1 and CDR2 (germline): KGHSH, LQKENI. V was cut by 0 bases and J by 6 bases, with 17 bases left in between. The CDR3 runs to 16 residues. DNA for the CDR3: TGTGCCAGCTCACCACCCTGGAGAGGGGGAGTGGATGGCTACACCTTC. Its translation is CASSPPWRGGVDGYTF.

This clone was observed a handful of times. DNA for the CDR3: TGCGCCAGCAGCCCAACCCCCCCCGGACTAGCGACAGTATACGAGCAGTACTTC. This translates into CASSPTPPGLATVYEQYF. The J gene is TRBJ2-7, the V gene TRBV5-1; the match to TRBD2 covers 9 bases. The CDR3 is 18 amino acids. V lost 4 bases, J lost 4 bases, and 18 bases stayed unmatched. CDR1 is SGHRS, CDR2 YFSETQ, per germline.

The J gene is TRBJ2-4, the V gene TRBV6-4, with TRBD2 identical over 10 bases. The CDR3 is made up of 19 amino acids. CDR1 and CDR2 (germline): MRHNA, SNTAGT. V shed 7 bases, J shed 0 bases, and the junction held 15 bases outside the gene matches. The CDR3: CASTPPGTSVYLAKNIQYF. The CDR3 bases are TGTGCCAGCACTCCCCCCGGGACTAGCGTATATCTAGCCAAAAACATTCAGTACTTC.

CDR3 amino acids: CSGGGGSLYEQYF. The CDR3 DNA is TGCAGCGGGGGGGGCGGGAGCCTCTACGAGCAGTACTTC. The chain has TRBV29-1 and TRBJ2-7, with D maybe TRBD2 (7 bases). The CDR3 totals 13 residues. Trimming shortened V by 7 bases and J by 3 bases, and 16 bases separated the two germline ends. Germline V gives CDR1 SQVTM, CDR2 ANQGSEA.

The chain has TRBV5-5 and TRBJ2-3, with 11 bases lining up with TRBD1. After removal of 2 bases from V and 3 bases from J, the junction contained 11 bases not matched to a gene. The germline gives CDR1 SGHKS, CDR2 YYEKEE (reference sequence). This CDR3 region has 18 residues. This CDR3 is CASSLGLGTGGVTDTQYF. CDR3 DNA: TGTGCCAGCAGCTTAGGTTTAGGGACAGGGGGGGTGACAGATACGCAGTATTTT.

CDR3 bases: TGTGCCAGCAGTTTGGGACTGCTCAATGAGCAGTTCTTC. Translation gives CASSLGLLNEQFF. V usage is TRBV27 and J usage is TRBJ2-1, with D possibly TRBD2 on 6 matching bases. CDR1 is MNHEY, CDR2 SMNVEV, per germline (reference sequence). The CDR3 spans 13 residues. Deletions cut 3 bases from V and 6 bases from J, with 9 bases between.

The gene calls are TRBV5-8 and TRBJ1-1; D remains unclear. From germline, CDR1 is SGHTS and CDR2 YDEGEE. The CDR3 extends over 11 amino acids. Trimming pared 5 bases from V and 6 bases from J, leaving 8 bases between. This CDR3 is CASSHRSEAFF. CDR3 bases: TGTGCCAGCAGTCACAGATCTGAAGCTTTCTTT.

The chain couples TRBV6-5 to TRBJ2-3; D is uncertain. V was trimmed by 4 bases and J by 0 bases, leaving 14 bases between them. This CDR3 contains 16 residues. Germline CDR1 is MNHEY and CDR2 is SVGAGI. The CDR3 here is CASSSIHEESTDTQYF. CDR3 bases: TGTGCCAGCAGTTCCATCCACGAGGAAAGCACAGATACGCAGTATTTT.

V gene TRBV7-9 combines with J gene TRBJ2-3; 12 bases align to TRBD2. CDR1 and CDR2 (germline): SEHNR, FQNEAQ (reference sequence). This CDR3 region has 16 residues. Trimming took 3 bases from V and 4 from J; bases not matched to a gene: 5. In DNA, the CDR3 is TGTGCCAGCAGCTTTCGACTAGCGGGAGCGGCAGATACGCAGTATTTT. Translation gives CASSFRLAGAADTQYF.

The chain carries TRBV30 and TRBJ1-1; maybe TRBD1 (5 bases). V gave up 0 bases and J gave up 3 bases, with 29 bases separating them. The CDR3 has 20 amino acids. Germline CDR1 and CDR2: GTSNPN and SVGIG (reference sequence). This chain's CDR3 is CAWSVDPRAGWWGTYTEAFF. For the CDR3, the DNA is TGTGCCTGGAGTGTCGATCCCCGTGCGGGATGGTGGGGGACGTACACTGAAGCTTTCTTT.